These 25 T cell receptor beta chains share one sample of origin, sequenced in a study of beta chain features in type 1 diabetes. Every isolated RNA sample was fully reverse transcribed, so sequencing captured expressed TCRB transcripts. Some clones are missing from TCRdb's copy, which holds only in-frame ones; the method was immunoSEQ multiplex PCR. The sample shows hundreds of thousands of clones, 15% to 20% of them seen only once. The sequenced material came from naive CD4+ T cells from blood. Receptors were obtained from a woman between 18 and 29 years old in good health.

The J gene is TRBJ1-1, the V gene TRBV5-1; 11 nucleotides agree with TRBD1. Trimming took 0 bases from V and 3 from J; bases not matched to a gene: 4. Germline V gives CDR1 SGHRS, CDR2 YFSETQ. The CDR3 sequence is 16 residues long. CDR3 region: CASSLVGTGGYTEAFF. The CDR3 nucleotides read TGCGCCAGCAGCTTGGTTGGGACAGGGGGATACACTGAAGCTTTCTTT.

This clone was found a few times. The chain employs TRBV9 and TRBJ2-7, with TRBD1 identical over 9 bases. Per germline, CDR1 SGDLS and CDR2 YYNGEE. This CDR3 is 15 amino acids long. V trimming: 2 bases; J trimming: 5 bases; junction bases outside the gene matches: 8. This CDR3 reads CASSVAPGQGNEQYF. In DNA form, the CDR3 reads TGTGCCAGCAGCGTGGCACCGGGACAGGGTAACGAGCAGTACTTC.

The rearrangement links TRBV5-6 to TRBJ2-7, with 11 bases lining up with TRBD2. This CDR3 is 17 amino acids long. The V gene end was trimmed by 2 bases and the J gene end by 3 bases; junction bases not matched to a gene: 10. Germline V lookup: CDR1 SGHDT, CDR2 YYEEEE. This chain's CDR3 is CASSFSRLAGGNYEQYF. The CDR3 DNA reads TGTGCCAGCAGCTTCTCAAGGTTAGCGGGAGGGAACTACGAGCAGTACTTC.

V gene TRBV19 combines with J gene TRBJ1-2, with D unclear. Germline V gene data show CDR1 as LNHDA and CDR2 as SQIVND (reference sequence). There are 16 residues in the CDR3. Trimming cost V 7 bases and J 4 bases, with 22 bases left between them. CDR3 DNA: TGTGCCAGTACCCCAACCCGCTGGGCATGGGGCTATGGCTACACCTTC. This sequence encodes CASTPTRWAWGYGYTF. The complete variable domain, with remaining parts taken from reference TRBV19 and TRBJ1-2, reads DGGITQSPKYLFRKEGQNVTLSCEQNLNHDAMYWYRQDPGQGLRLIYYSQIVNDFQKGDIAEGYSVSREKKESFPLTVTSAQKNPTAFYLCASTPTRWAWGYGYTFGSGTRLTVV.

The genes are TRBV5-4 and TRBJ2-7; D is ambiguous. This CDR3 contains 14 residues. Per germline, CDR1 SGHNT and CDR2 YYREEE (reference sequence). V was cut by 3 bases and J by 2 bases, with 12 bases left in between. The CDR3 DNA follows: TGTGCCAGCAGCTCGGGCGGTGGCGCCTACGAGCAGTACTTC. Translating gives CASSSGGGAYEQYF.

The chain couples TRBV18 to TRBJ2-3, with TRBD1 as a possible D gene (5 bases). Trimming took off 6 bases at V and 0 bases at J, with 13 bases between the two ends. Germline V gene sequence: CDR1 KGHSH, CDR2 LQKENI. The CDR3 length is 15 residues. The CDR3 reads CASSPRARSTDTQYF. DNA of the CDR3: TGTGCCAGCTCTCCCAGGGCCCGTAGCACAGATACGCAGTATTTT. The full variable domain, completed using reference TRBV18 and TRBJ2-3, is NAGVMQNPRHLVRRRGQEARLRCSPMKGHSHVYWYRQLPEEGLKFMVYLQKENIIDESGMPKERFSAEFPKEGPSILRIQQVVRGDSAAYFCASSPRARSTDTQYFGPGTRLTVL.

The V call is TRBV6-1, the J call TRBJ2-1; 8 bases fit TRBD2. The trim removed 2 bases at V and 3 bases at J, leaving 6 bases unmatched. CDR1 and CDR2 from the germline V gene are MNHNS and SASEGT. The CDR3 spans 16 residues. The CDR3 spells CASSEFGAGVYNEQFF. The CDR3 DNA is TGTGCCAGCAGTGAATTCGGAGCGGGGGTCTACAATGAGCAGTTCTTC.

The chain employs TRBV6-5 and TRBJ2-7, with D perhaps matching TRBD1 (5 bases). V was cut by 2 bases and J by 6 bases, with 14 bases left in between. The CDR3 extends over 14 amino acids. Germline V lookup: CDR1 MNHEY, CDR2 SVGAGI. The CDR3 loop reads CASSYAARALEQYF. CDR3 DNA sequence: TGTGCCAGCAGTTACGCGGCCAGGGCCCTCGAGCAGTACTTC.

This clone was recorded a few times. The rearrangement uses TRBV7-2 and TRBJ2-7, with 9 bases lining up with TRBD1. CDR1 is SGHTA, CDR2 FQGNSA, per germline. Losses at the gene ends were 5 bases for V and 12 bases for J; bases not matched to a gene: 8. The CDR3 has 12 amino acids. The CDR3 DNA follows: TGTGCCAGCAGCCCAGGGACAGGGAAACTGTACTTC. Its protein is CASSPGTGKLYF. Together with reference TRBV7-2 and TRBJ2-7, the CDR3 gives the full variable domain: GAGVSQSPSNKVTEKGKDVELRCDPISGHTALYWYRQSLGQGLEFLIYFQGNSAPDKSGLPSDRFSAERTGGSVSTLTIQRTQQEDSAVYLCASSPGTGKLYFGPGTRLTVT.

This sequence joins TRBV6-5 and TRBJ1-1, with unresolved D. From germline, CDR1 is MNHEY and CDR2 SVGAGI. Trimming removed 2 bases at V and 11 bases at J, with 15 bases between. The CDR3 consists of 13 residues. CDR3 residues: CASSYISANRAFF. The CDR3 DNA reads as TGTGCCAGCAGTTACATATCAGCAAATCGGGCTTTCTTT.

This clone was observed a few times. The V and J genes are TRBV7-9 and TRBJ2-7, with TRBD2 as a possible D gene (6 bases). This CDR3 region has 16 residues. Germline-derived CDR1 and CDR2 are SEHNR and FQNEAQ (reference sequence). V gave up 5 bases and J gave up 5 bases, with 22 bases separating them. The CDR3 DNA is TGTGCCAGCAGCCCCCGAGGGACGGCGGGGCCCCACGAGCAGTACTTC. This gives the protein CASSPRGTAGPHEQYF.

This clone has a handful of counts. V gene TRBV5-4 combines with J gene TRBJ2-1, with D tentatively TRBD1 or TRBD2 (5 bases each). Germline values: CDR1 SGHNT, CDR2 YYREEE (reference sequence). There are 14 residues in the CDR3. V dropped 0 bases and J dropped 8 bases, with 12 bases sitting between them. CDR3 amino acids: CASSLGQRGDEQFF. DNA of the CDR3: TGTGCCAGCAGCTTGGGGCAGAGGGGCGATGAGCAGTTCTTC.

The chain is built from TRBV28 and TRBJ2-2; 8 bases are a match to TRBD2. Per the germline V gene, CDR1 is MDHEN and CDR2 is SYDVKM. The ends lost 4 bases at V and 0 bases at J; junction bases unmatched: 4. This CDR3 contains 16 residues. CDR3 residues: CASSSPGLANTGELFF. The CDR3 region has the DNA TGTGCCAGCAGTTCCCCGGGACTAGCGAACACCGGGGAGCTGTTTTTT.

V usage is TRBV2 and J usage is TRBJ2-7, with D possibly being TRBD2 (5 bases). Germline V gives CDR1 SNHLY, CDR2 FYNNEI. V lost 4 bases and J 4 bases, leaving 8 bases between the germline ends. The CDR3 loop spans 12 amino acids. CDR3 amino acids: CASSGAAYEQYF. The CDR3 bases are TGTGCCAGCAGTGGAGCGGCTTACGAGCAGTACTTC. Full variable domain (remainder filled in from reference TRBV2 and TRBJ2-7): EPEVTQTPSHQVTQMGQEVILRCVPISNHLYFYWYRQILGQKVEFLVSFYNNEISEKSEIFDDQFSVERPDGSNFTLKIRSTKLEDSAMYFCASSGAAYEQYFGPGTRLTVT.

This chain uses TRBV28 with TRBJ1-1; D may be TRBD1 (5 bases). Looked up from germline, CDR1 is MDHEN and CDR2 is SYDVKM. The CDR3 is made up of 15 amino acids. V lost 6 bases and J lost 12, with 26 bases in between. The CDR3 sequence: CASSGLLRGQERSFF. The CDR3 DNA follows: TGTGCCAGCAGCGGCCTTCTGAGAGGACAAGAAAGATCTTTCTTT.

Only a few counts were recorded for this clone. This chain joins TRBV7-2 and TRBJ2-5, with 7 bases that match TRBD2. The CDR3 covers 13 residues. CDR1 and CDR2 from the germline V gene are SGHTA and FQGNSA. With 6 bases clipped from V and 1 base from J, the junction kept 2 bases outside the gene matches. This CDR3 is CASRPSGQETQYF. For the CDR3, the DNA is TGTGCCAGCAGACCTAGCGGCCAAGAGACCCAGTACTTC.

This clone has a handful of counts. The V call is TRBV5-6, the J call TRBJ1-2; D gene unclear. V lost 0 bases and J 8 bases, leaving 8 bases between the germline ends. Germline loops: CDR1 SGHDT, CDR2 YYEEEE. CDR3 length: 12 residues. The CDR3 nucleotides read TGTGCCAGCAGCTTGGAGGGAAGAGGCTACACCTTC. It specifies CASSLEGRGYTF.

The chain recombines TRBV15 with TRBJ1-2; a possible D gene is TRBD1 (6 bases). Between the trimmed V and J ends, which lost 0 bases and 0 bases, there was a span of 17 bases. CDR3 length: 18 residues. Germline loops: CDR1 LNHNV, CDR2 YYDKDF (reference sequence). The CDR3 sequence: CATSRDMGHRTANYGYTF. The CDR3 DNA follows: TGTGCCACCAGCAGAGACATGGGACACCGGACTGCTAACTATGGCTACACCTTC.

This clone was recorded a few times. This sequence joins TRBV29-1 and TRBJ1-1, with a tentative D call TRBD1 (6 bases). Germline loops: CDR1 SQVTM, CDR2 ANQGSEA. CDR3 length equals 12 residues. Trimming took off 7 bases at V and 1 base at J, with 10 bases between the two ends. CDR3 protein: CSGRGWNTEAFF. The CDR3 bases are TGCAGCGGCAGGGGCTGGAACACTGAAGCTTTCTTT.

This rearrangement joins TRBV25-1 to TRBJ2-7, with 7 bases that match TRBD1. There are 15 residues in the CDR3. With V trimmed by 3 bases and J by 7 bases, 12 bases remained unmatched. In germline, CDR1 is MGHDK, CDR2 SYGVNS. The chain's CDR3 is CASSERQGGSGEQYF. The CDR3, as DNA: TGTGCCAGCAGTGAGAGACAGGGTGGGTCTGGGGAGCAGTACTTC.

This clone was observed a few times. The V and J genes are TRBV6-5 and TRBJ2-1; D is possibly TRBD2 (5 bases). V lost 10 bases to trimming and J lost 7 bases, with 11 bases between them. CDR3 length: 11 amino acids. Per the germline V gene, CDR1 is MNHEY and CDR2 is SVGAGI. The DNA of the CDR3 is TGTGCCACCTCCCGGGGTAATGAGCAGTTCTTC. Residues: CATSRGNEQFF.

The chain couples TRBV6-1 to TRBJ2-1; D gene ambiguous. The CDR3 is 14 amino acids. CDR1 is MNHNS and CDR2 is SASEGT in the germline V gene. The ends were cut back, 1 base at V and 10 bases at J, with 14 bases in the middle. The CDR3 loop reads CASSEDPSLREQFF. DNA for the CDR3: TGTGCCAGCAGTGAAGACCCCTCCCTTCGGGAGCAGTTCTTC.

This clone has just a few counts. The chain couples TRBV7-2 to TRBJ2-4, with 9 bases lining up with TRBD1. Germline V lookup: CDR1 SGHTA, CDR2 FQGNSA. CDR3 length equals 16 residues. V lost 5 bases, J lost 1 base, and 6 bases stayed unmatched. CDR3 sequence reads: CASSLGQGMAKNIQYF. The CDR3 bases are TGTGCCAGCAGCCTAGGACAGGGGATGGCCAAAAACATTCAGTACTTC. The full variable domain, completed using reference TRBV7-2 and TRBJ2-4, is GAGVSQSPSNKVTEKGKDVELRCDPISGHTALYWYRQSLGQGLEFLIYFQGNSAPDKSGLPSDRFSAERTGGSVSTLTIQRTQQEDSAVYLCASSLGQGMAKNIQYFGAGTRLSVL.

This clone has a handful of counts. The V gene is TRBV2, the J gene TRBJ2-3, with TRBD1 matching over 9 bases. The CDR3 is made up of 14 amino acids. J was trimmed by 5 bases and V by 6 bases; bases with no gene match: 6. CDR1 is SNHLY and CDR2 is FYNNEI in the germline V gene. The DNA for the CDR3 is TGTGCCAGCAGCGCCGGGACAGGGATAGATACGCAGTATTTT. Protein: CASSAGTGIDTQYF.

This clone turned up a few times. This chain connects TRBV6-6 to TRBJ2-3; no clear D gene. The V gene lost 7 bases and the J gene lost 4 bases, with 18 bases spanning the gap. The CDR3 consists of 15 residues. The germline V gene encodes CDR1 MNHNY and CDR2 SVGAGI (reference sequence). The CDR3 loop reads CASTGIWPAADTQYF. The CDR3 coding sequence is TGTGCCAGCACCGGCATTTGGCCCGCCGCAGATACGCAGTATTTT.